Each of the 20 T cell receptor beta chains below was sequenced from the same sample in a study of blood T cell repertoires in COVID-19. Clones were read by immunoSEQ multiplex PCR, and TCRdb kept only the in-frame ones, dropping some. The sample carries roughly 26,000 clones, over 70% recorded once. The sample taken for sequencing was peripheral blood. These receptors all come from a human donor with active COVID-19. The donor label of this sample is uncertain.

J is TRBJ2-3 and V is TRBV12-3 or TRBV12-4; 7 bases are a match to TRBD2. This CDR3 has 13 amino acids. V shed 6 bases and J 6 bases; nucleotides not matched to a gene: 6. The CDR3, as DNA: TGTGCCAGCAGGTCCGGGACTAACGATACGCAGTATTTT. Translation: CASRSGTNDTQYF.

The rearrangement uses TRBV6-2 or TRBV6-3 and TRBJ2-7; D is unresolved. The CDR3 sequence is 14 residues long. Per germline, CDR1 MNHEY and CDR2 SVGEGT. Trimming stripped 6 bases from V and 1 base from J, with 13 bases between. The CDR3 loop is CASSLRGVSYEQYF. CDR3 coding DNA: TGTGCCAGCAGCCTACGCGGCGTGTCCTACGAGCAGTACTTC.

The V call is TRBV19, the J call TRBJ2-2; 7 bases are shared with TRBD1. The germline V gene has CDR1 LNHDA and CDR2 SQIVND (reference sequence). This CDR3 contains 15 residues. V dropped 5 bases and J dropped 4; count of bases not matched to a gene: 7. The CDR3 DNA follows: TGTGCCAGTAGTGTAAAGACAGGGTCCACCGGGGAGCTGTTTTTT. Translating gives CASSVKTGSTGELFF.

The chain links TRBV14 to TRBJ2-7, with D maybe TRBD1 (5 bases). CDR3 size: 13 residues. V was shortened by 0 bases and J by 6 bases, with 9 bases between the two germline ends. Germline V gene sequence: CDR1 SGHDN, CDR2 FVKESK. This CDR3 reads CASSQERQSEQYF. The CDR3 DNA reads as TGTGCCAGCAGCCAAGAACGACAGAGCGAGCAGTACTTC.

The rearrangement uses TRBV7-9 and TRBJ1-5; TRBD1 might be the D (5 bases). From germline, CDR1 is SEHNR and CDR2 FQNEAQ (reference sequence). Between the trimmed V and J ends, which lost 0 bases and 4 bases, there was a span of 7 bases. The CDR3 runs 14 residues. CDR3: CASSLASGNQPQHF. The CDR3 coding sequence is TGTGCCAGCAGCTTAGCGTCAGGGAATCAGCCCCAGCATTTT.

The rearrangement joins TRBV5-4 to TRBJ2-7; the match to TRBD2 covers 7 bases. The junction had 7 bases not matched to a gene; V was cut back by 0 bases and J by 4 bases. CDR3 size: 15 residues. CDR1 and CDR2 (germline): SGHNT, YYREEE (reference sequence). The CDR3 protein is CASSLGGGGVYEQYF. DNA for the CDR3: TGTGCCAGCAGCTTGGGGGGCGGGGGTGTATACGAGCAGTACTTC.

V is TRBV3-1 (or the pseudogene TRBV3-2) and J is TRBJ1-2; TRBD1 might be the D (5 bases). Germline V gene sequence: CDR1 LGHDT, CDR2 YNNKEL (reference sequence). Trimming shortened V by 5 bases and J by 5 bases, and 15 bases separated the two germline ends. CDR3 size: 14 residues. CDR3 in DNA: TGTGCCAGCAGCGGTACAGGAAAACTTTATGGCTACACCTTC. This encodes CASSGTGKLYGYTF.

The gene calls are TRBV3-1 (or the pseudogene TRBV3-2) and TRBJ1-1; D is perhaps TRBD1 (5 bases). Germline CDR1 is LGHDT and CDR2 is YNNKEL (reference sequence). The CDR3 length is 12 residues. Trimming took 5 bases from V and 4 from J, leaving 8 bases between them. DNA of the CDR3: TGTGCCAGCAGCAGGGGCGGCACTGAAGCTTTCTTT. Amino acid sequence: CASSRGGTEAFF.

The chain has TRBV19 and TRBJ1-1; 9 bases are a match to TRBD1. The length of the CDR3 is 17 residues. J gave up 6 bases and V 3 bases, and 14 bases lay outside the gene matches. Germline assignment: CDR1 LNHDA and CDR2 SQIVND (reference sequence). CDR3 nucleotide sequence: TGTGCCAGTAGTATTACCGGGACAGGGAGGGTTTTTTCTGAAGCTTTCTTT. This codes for CASSITGTGRVFSEAFF.

V usage is TRBV5-8 and J usage is TRBJ1-5, with unresolved D. Trimming took off 1 base at V and 0 bases at J, with 8 bases between the two ends. The V gene's germline CDR1 is SGHTS and CDR2 YDEGEE. This CDR3 is built from 15 residues. In DNA, the CDR3 is TGTGCCAGCAGCTTGATAGTTAATAGCAATCAGCCCCAGCATTTT. It yields the protein CASSLIVNSNQPQHF.

This clone is a singleton in its sample. V usage is TRBV10-2 and J usage is TRBJ2-7, with D perhaps TRBD2 (6 bases). V lost 6 bases and J 4 bases, leaving 16 bases between the germline ends. CDR3 length equals 14 residues. Looked up from germline, CDR1 is WSHSY and CDR2 is SAAADI. The CDR3 DNA sequence: TGCGCCAGCAGGGCCGGGACTGCCCGTTACGAGCAGTACTTC. Translated, it gives CASRAGTARYEQYF.

This clone came up a few times. This sequence joins TRBV11-2 and TRBJ2-7; D may be TRBD2 (7 bases). CDR3 size: 15 residues. CDR1 and CDR2 (germline): SGHAT, FQNNGV. Trimming cost V 5 bases and J 7 bases, with 21 bases left between them. CDR3: CASSVGGGATGEQYF. CDR3 nucleotides: TGTGCCAGCAGCGTGGGGGGGGGCGCGACCGGAGAGCAGTACTTC.

The chain employs TRBV5-1 and TRBJ2-1; 12 positions agree with TRBD2. Losses at the gene ends were 0 bases for V and 6 bases for J; bases not matched to a gene: 1. Germline assignment: CDR1 SGHRS and CDR2 YFSETQ. CDR3 length equals 15 residues. The CDR3 loop is CASSLGLAGVNEQFF. Here the CDR3 DNA reads TGCGCCAGCAGCTTGGGACTAGCGGGAGTCAATGAGCAGTTCTTC.

This chain connects TRBV6-5 to TRBJ2-7, with 11 bases aligning to TRBD2. Germline CDR1 MNHEY, CDR2 SVGAGI. The V segment lost 10 bases and the J segment 2 bases; nucleotides outside the gene matches: 4. The CDR3 is 13 amino acids. The CDR3 loop reads CATGTSGAYEQYF. In DNA form, the CDR3 reads TGTGCCACCGGGACTAGCGGAGCCTACGAGCAGTACTTC.

The chain joins TRBV11-1 to TRBJ2-7, with TRBD2 as a possible D gene (5 bases). V lost 4 bases, J lost 5 bases, and 12 bases lay in between. The CDR3 is 13 amino acids. The germline gives CDR1 SGHAT, CDR2 FQDESV (reference sequence). The chain's CDR3 is CASSWRLAHEQYF. Here the CDR3 DNA reads TGTGCCAGCAGCTGGAGGCTAGCCCACGAGCAGTACTTC. The entire variable domain, with the rest obtained from reference TRBV11-1 and TRBJ2-7, is as follows: EAEVAQSPRYKITEKSQAVAFWCDPISGHATLYWYRQILGQGPELLVQFQDESVVDDSQLPKDRFSAERLKGVDSTLKIQPAELGDSAMYLCASSWRLAHEQYFGPGTRLTVT.

The V and J genes are TRBV10-3 and TRBJ2-7; 12 nucleotides align to TRBD2. The J segment lost 2 bases and the V segment lost 6 bases, leaving 5 bases of the junction unmatched. The CDR3 contains 15 residues. Germline-derived CDR1 and CDR2 are ENHRY and SYGVKD. CDR3 DNA sequence: TGTGCCATCAGAAAGCTAGCGGGAGGGCCCTACGAGCAGTACTTC. Its protein product is CAIRKLAGGPYEQYF.

The rearrangement uses TRBV29-1 and TRBJ2-2; 10 bases agree with TRBD2. CDR3 length: 15 residues. Germline V gives CDR1 SQVTM, CDR2 ANQGSEA. The V gene end was trimmed by 4 bases and the J gene end by 4 bases; junction bases not matched to a gene: 6. Here the CDR3 reads CSVGLAGGFTGELFF. CDR3 sequence (DNA): TGCAGCGTTGGGTTAGCGGGAGGTTTCACCGGGGAGCTGTTTTTT.

The chain is built from TRBV28 and TRBJ2-1; 8 positions agree with TRBD1. Per the germline V gene, CDR1 is MDHEN and CDR2 is SYDVKM. The CDR3 is 15 amino acids. The J segment lost 3 bases and the V segment lost 6 bases, leaving 7 bases of the junction unmatched. DNA of the CDR3: TGTGCCAGCAGCTTCTTCGGGACAGGCTACAATGAGCAGTTCTTC. Translation: CASSFFGTGYNEQFF.

V gene TRBV28 combines with J gene TRBJ2-2, with a possible D match to TRBD1 (6 bases). The germline V gene encodes CDR1 MDHEN and CDR2 SYDVKM. Deletions cut 5 bases from V and 1 base from J, with 11 bases between. The CDR3 sequence is 15 residues long. The CDR3 sequence is CASSTPGQNTGELFF. CDR3 DNA sequence: TGTGCCAGCAGTACCCCGGGACAGAACACCGGGGAGCTGTTTTTT.

This clone was found once. The genes are TRBV3-1 (or the pseudogene TRBV3-2) and TRBJ1-1; tentative D call: TRBD1 (6 bases). This CDR3 comprises 15 residues. Between the trimmed V and J ends, which lost 3 bases and 5 bases, there was a span of 16 bases. Looked up from germline, CDR1 is LGHDT and CDR2 is YNNKEL (reference sequence). The CDR3 region is CASSQAQGTGTEAFF. The CDR3 nucleotides read TGTGCCAGCAGCCAGGCACAGGGTACCGGGACTGAAGCTTTCTTT.